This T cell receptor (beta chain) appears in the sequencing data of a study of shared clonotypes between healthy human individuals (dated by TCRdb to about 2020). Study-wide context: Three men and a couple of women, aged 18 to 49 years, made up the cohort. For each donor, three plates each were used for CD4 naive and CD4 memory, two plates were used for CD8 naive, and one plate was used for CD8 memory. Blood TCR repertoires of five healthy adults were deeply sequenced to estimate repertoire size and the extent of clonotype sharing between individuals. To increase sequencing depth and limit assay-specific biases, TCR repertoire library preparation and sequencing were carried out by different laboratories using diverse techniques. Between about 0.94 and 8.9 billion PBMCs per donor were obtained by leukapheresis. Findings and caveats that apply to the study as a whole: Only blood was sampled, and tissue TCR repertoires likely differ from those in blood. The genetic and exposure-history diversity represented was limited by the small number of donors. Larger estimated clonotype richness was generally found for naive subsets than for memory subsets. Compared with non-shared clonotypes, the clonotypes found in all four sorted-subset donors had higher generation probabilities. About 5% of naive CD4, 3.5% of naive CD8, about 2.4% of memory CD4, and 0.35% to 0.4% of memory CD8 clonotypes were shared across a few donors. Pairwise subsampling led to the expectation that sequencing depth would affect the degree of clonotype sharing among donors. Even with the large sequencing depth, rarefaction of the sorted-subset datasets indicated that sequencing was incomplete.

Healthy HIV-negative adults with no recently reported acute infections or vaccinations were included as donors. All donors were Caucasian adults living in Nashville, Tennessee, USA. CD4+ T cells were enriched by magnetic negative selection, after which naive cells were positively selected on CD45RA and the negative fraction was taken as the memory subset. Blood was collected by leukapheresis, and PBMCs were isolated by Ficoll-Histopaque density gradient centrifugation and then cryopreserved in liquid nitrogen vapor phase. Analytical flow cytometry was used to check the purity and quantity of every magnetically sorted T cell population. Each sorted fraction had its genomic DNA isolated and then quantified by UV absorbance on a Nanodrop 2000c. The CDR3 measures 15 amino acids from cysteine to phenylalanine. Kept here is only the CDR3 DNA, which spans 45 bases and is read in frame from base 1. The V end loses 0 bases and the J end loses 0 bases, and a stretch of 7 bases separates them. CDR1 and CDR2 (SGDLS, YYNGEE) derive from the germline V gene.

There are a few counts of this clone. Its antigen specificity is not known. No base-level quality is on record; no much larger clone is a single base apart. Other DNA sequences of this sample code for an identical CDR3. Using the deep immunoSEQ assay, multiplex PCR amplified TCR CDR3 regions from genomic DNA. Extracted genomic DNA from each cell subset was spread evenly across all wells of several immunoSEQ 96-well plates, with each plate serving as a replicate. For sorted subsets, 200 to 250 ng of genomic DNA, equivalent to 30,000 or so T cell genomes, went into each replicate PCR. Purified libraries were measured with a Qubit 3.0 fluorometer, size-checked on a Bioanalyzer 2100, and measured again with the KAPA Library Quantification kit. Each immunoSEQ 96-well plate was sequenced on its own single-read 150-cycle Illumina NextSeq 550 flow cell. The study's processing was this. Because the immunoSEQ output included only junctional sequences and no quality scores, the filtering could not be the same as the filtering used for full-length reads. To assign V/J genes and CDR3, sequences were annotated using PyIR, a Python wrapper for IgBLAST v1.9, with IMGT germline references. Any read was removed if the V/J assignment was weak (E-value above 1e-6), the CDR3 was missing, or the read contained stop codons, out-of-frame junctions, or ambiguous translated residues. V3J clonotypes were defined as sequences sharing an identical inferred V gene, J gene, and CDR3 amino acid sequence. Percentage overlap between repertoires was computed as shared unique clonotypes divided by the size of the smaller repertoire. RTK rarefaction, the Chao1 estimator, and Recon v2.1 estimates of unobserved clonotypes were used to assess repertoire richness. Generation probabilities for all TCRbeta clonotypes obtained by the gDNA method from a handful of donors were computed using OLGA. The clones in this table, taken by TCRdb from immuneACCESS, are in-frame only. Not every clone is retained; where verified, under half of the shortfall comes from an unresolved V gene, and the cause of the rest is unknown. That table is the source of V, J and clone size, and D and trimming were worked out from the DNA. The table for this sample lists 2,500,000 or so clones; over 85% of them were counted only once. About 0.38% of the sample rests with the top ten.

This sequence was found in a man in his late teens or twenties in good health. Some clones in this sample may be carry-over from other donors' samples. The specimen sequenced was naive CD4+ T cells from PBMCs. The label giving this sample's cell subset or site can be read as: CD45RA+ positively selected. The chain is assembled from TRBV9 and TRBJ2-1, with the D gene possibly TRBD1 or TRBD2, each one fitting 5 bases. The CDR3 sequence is CASSVGGNSYNEQFF. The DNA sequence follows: TGTGCCAGCAGCGTAGGGGGGAACTCCTACAATGAGCAGTTCTTC.